Sequencing of this T cell receptor beta chain was carried out in a study of blood T cell repertoires in COVID-19. Here immunoSEQ multiplex PCR was the method, and the copy in TCRdb shows in-frame clones only, minus some. Among roughly 320,000 clones listed, 85% were seen once. V was pared by 5 bases and J by 5 bases, with 15 bases between. Per germline, CDR1 SEHNR and CDR2 FQNEAQ (reference sequence). This CDR3 comprises 14 residues. Sequenced material: peripheral blood. The genes are TRBV7-9 and TRBJ2-5, with D possibly matching TRBD1 (7 bases). The source is a human donor in a cohort sampled during active COVID-19. The DNA of the CDR3 is TGTGCCAGCAGCGCGCGGGACAGTTGGGAGACCCAGTACTTC. The encoded protein is CASSARDSWETQYF.